The 31 T cell receptor beta chains presented below share a single source sample, sequenced in a study of human T cells and chemical hapten exposure. Time point defined: patch test 2, 6 weeks after DPC sensitization. Regarding treatment: therapeutic diphenylcyclopropenone sensitization with weekly scalp DPC. TCRdb re-called the RACE reads through MiXCR, storing one row per CDR3 protein. The profile shows approximately 120,000 distinct CDR3 sequences, 9.2% of them singletons. The sequencing used whole blood, collected in connection with sensitization to the hapten diphenylcyclopropenone (DPC). These TCRs come from a woman aged 35 to 49 with alopecia areata. Some clones in this sample may be carry-over from other donors' samples.

The table lists this clonotype with many counts. The V call is TRBV27, the J call TRBJ1-2, with D possibly being TRBD1 (5 bases). V dropped 6 bases and J dropped 2 bases, with 10 bases sitting between them. The CDR3 is 13 residues long. The germline V gene has CDR1 MNHEY and CDR2 SMNVEV (reference sequence). CDR3 nucleotide sequence: TGTGCCAGCAGCCCCGCAGGGAACTATGGCTACACCTTC. Translated, it gives CASSPAGNYGYTF.

As concerns this clonotype: Since a much larger clone is just one base distant, this may be a read error. The chain is built from TRBV7-2 and TRBJ1-3, with TRBD1 identical over 8 bases. Trimming at V came to 3 bases and at J to 7 bases, leaving 11 bases not matched to a gene. This CDR3 has 16 residues. The germline V gene has CDR1 SGHTA and CDR2 FQGNSA. The CDR3 DNA reads as TGTGCCAGCAGCTTGGACAGGGCGGGCTCTGATAACACCATATATTTT. Translating gives CASSLDRAGSDNTIYF.

This clonotype was observed many times. J is TRBJ2-7 and V is TRBV20-1; D not resolved. V was pared by 5 bases and J by 3 bases, with 20 bases between. The CDR3 covers 15 residues. Germline V gene data show CDR1 as DFQATT and CDR2 as SNEGSKA (reference sequence). The CDR3 loop reads CSAGNRAPTNYEQYF. The CDR3 bases are TGCAGTGCTGGCAACCGGGCCCCAACTAACTACGAGCAGTACTTC.

The table lists this clonotype with many counts. The rearrangement joins TRBV4-3 to TRBJ1-2; D possibly corresponds to TRBD1 (6 bases). Per germline, CDR1 LGHNA and CDR2 YSLEER. The V and J ends lost 0 bases and 0 bases respectively, with 11 bases between them. This CDR3 is built from 16 residues. The CDR3 nucleotides are TGCGCCAGCAGCCAAGATATGGCAGGGGCTAACTATGGCTACACCTTC. This gives the protein CASSQDMAGANYGYTF.

This clonotype has more than one count but fewer than ten. J is TRBJ2-2 and V is TRBV19; D possibly corresponds to TRBD1 (5 bases). This CDR3 is built from 14 residues. Germline CDR1 and CDR2: LNHDA and SQIVND (reference sequence). V shed 7 bases and J shed 5 bases, with 14 bases lying between them. The CDR3 protein is CASKKEWTTGELFF. The CDR3 region has the DNA TGTGCCAGTAAAAAAGAGTGGACAACCGGGGAGCTGTTTTTT.

The chain joins TRBV5-1 to TRBJ1-4; 11 positions match TRBD1. V dropped 4 bases and J dropped 3; count of bases not matched to a gene: 11. The CDR3 contains 18 residues. Germline assignment: CDR1 SGHRS and CDR2 YFSETQ. Here the CDR3 reads CASSNGQGAIPANEKLFF. Written as DNA, the CDR3 is TGCGCCAGCAGCAATGGACAGGGGGCGATTCCGGCTAATGAAAAACTGTTTTTT.

This clonotype has a handful of counts. The chain recombines TRBV5-1 with TRBJ1-2; TRBD1 matches 10 bases. Unmatched junction bases numbered 9, after V lost 3 bases and J lost 4 bases. This CDR3 region has 16 residues. Looked up from germline, CDR1 is SGHRS and CDR2 is YFSETQ. The CDR3 spells CASSSPGQGLSYGYTF. CDR3 DNA: TGCGCCAGCAGCTCCCCGGGACAGGGGTTGAGCTATGGCTACACCTTC.

This clonotype was counted many times. The chain couples TRBV14 to TRBJ1-3; the D is unclear. Germline CDR1 is SGHDN and CDR2 is FVKESK. V lost 2 bases and J 0 bases, leaving 5 bases between the germline ends. CDR3 length equals 14 residues. The CDR3 spells CASSQIASGNTIYF. The CDR3 nucleotides read TGTGCCAGCAGCCAAATCGCCTCTGGAAACACCATATATTTT.

This clonotype was recorded a few times. The chain joins TRBV12-3 or TRBV12-4 to TRBJ2-5; 7 nucleotides match TRBD1. This CDR3 region has 13 residues. V gave up 7 bases and J gave up 7 bases; unmatched junction bases: 9. The DNA for the CDR3 is TGTGCCAGCACACTACAGGGGAAGGTGACCCAGTACTTC. Its protein product is CASTLQGKVTQYF.

The chain combines TRBV29-1 with TRBJ1-2; D not resolved. Germline CDR1 SQVTM, CDR2 ANQGSEA. The CDR3 runs 12 residues. Trimming cost V 4 bases and J 4 bases, with 10 bases left between them. CDR3 region: CSVGGRGYGYTF. In DNA, the CDR3 is TGCAGCGTTGGAGGGCGGGGCTATGGCTACACCTTC. Drawing the rest from reference TRBV29-1 and TRBJ1-2, the complete variable domain is SAVISQKPSRDICQRGTSLTIQCQVDSQVTMMFWYRQQPGQSLTLIATANQGSEATYESGFVIDKFPISRPNLTFSTLTVSNMSPEDSSIYLCSVGGRGYGYTFGSGTRLTVV.

This clonotype was counted ten times or more. This chain uses TRBV15 with TRBJ1-6, with a weak D call TRBD1 (6 bases). Trimming pared 1 base from V and 10 bases from J, leaving 17 bases between. This CDR3 is 16 amino acids long. Germline CDR1 LNHNV, CDR2 YYDKDF (reference sequence). The CDR3 DNA follows: TGTGCCACCAGCAGAGGGACAGTGGGCCGGGACTCACCCCTCCACTTT. Its translation is CATSRGTVGRDSPLHF.

This clonotype was seen only a few times. V usage is TRBV5-8 and J usage is TRBJ1-1; 9 bases match TRBD1. The CDR3 contains 17 residues. Germline CDR1 is SGHTS and CDR2 is YDEGEE. The trim removed 0 bases at V and 1 base at J, leaving 7 bases unmatched. CDR3 sequence: CASSLVDRGWGNTEAFF. In DNA, the CDR3 is TGTGCCAGCAGCTTGGTGGACAGGGGTTGGGGGAACACTGAAGCTTTCTTT.

This clonotype turned up a few times. The chain uses TRBV7-2 and TRBJ1-1; D call uncertain. Per the germline V gene, CDR1 is SGHTA and CDR2 is FQGNSA. Trimming took 5 bases from V and 4 from J, leaving 5 bases between them. This CDR3 has 11 residues. DNA for the CDR3: TGTGCCAGCAGCCAGCTCACTGAAGCTTTCTTT. Protein: CASSQLTEAFF.

This clonotype was seen more than once but under ten times. This chain links TRBV6-1 with TRBJ1-1; the D gene is possibly TRBD1 (6 bases). Trimming removed 7 bases from V and 3 bases from J, with 18 bases in between. CDR1 and CDR2 (germline): MNHNS, SASEGT. This CDR3 has 15 residues. The CDR3 DNA is TGTGCCAGCACCCAAAGCGGGGGCTTGGACACTGAAGCTTTCTTT. It codes for CASTQSGGLDTEAFF.

This clonotype was seen repeatedly, ten times or more. CDR3 in DNA: TGTGCCAGCAGCCGAGACAGATCAAGCTATGGCTACACCTTC. Encoded protein: CASSRDRSSYGYTF. The chain is built from TRBV7-9 and TRBJ1-2, with a possible D match to TRBD1 (5 bases). V was trimmed by 5 bases and J by 4 bases, leaving 14 bases between them. CDR3 size: 14 residues. Germline loops: CDR1 SEHNR, CDR2 FQNEAQ (reference sequence).

This clonotype has more than one count but fewer than ten. The chain links TRBV6-2 or TRBV6-3 to TRBJ2-1, with D perhaps TRBD1 (5 bases). Germline loops: CDR1 MNHEY, CDR2 SVGEGT. Trimming left V 0 bases short and J 6 bases short, with 9 bases between. This CDR3 has 14 residues. CDR3 protein: CASSYSSRGNEQFF. The DNA for the CDR3 is TGTGCCAGCAGTTACTCGAGTAGGGGCAATGAGCAGTTCTTC.

This clonotype has just a few counts. The CDR3 reads CASSLAVIAGPDTQYF. Written as DNA, the CDR3 is TGTGCCAGCAGCTTGGCGGTAATAGCGGGGCCAGATACGCAGTATTTT. The chain combines TRBV11-2 with TRBJ2-3, with 8 bases that match TRBD2. This CDR3 is 16 amino acids long. V dropped 3 bases and J dropped 4; count of bases not matched to a gene: 9. In germline, CDR1 is SGHAT, CDR2 FQNNGV.

The CDR3 nucleotides are TGTGCCAGCTCACCATGGACAGGGGTGGATTCACCCCTCCACTTT. Protein product: CASSPWTGVDSPLHF. The rearrangement uses TRBV18 and TRBJ1-6, with 9 nucleotides matching TRBD1. Germline CDR1 is KGHSH and CDR2 is LQKENI. V lost 2 bases, J lost 8 bases, and 4 bases stayed unmatched. CDR3 length equals 15 residues.

The gene calls are TRBV28 and TRBJ2-3, with D possibly being TRBD1 (6 bases). Trimming cost V 8 bases and J 4 bases, with 10 bases left between them. Looked up from germline, CDR1 is MDHEN and CDR2 is SYDVKM. The length of the CDR3 is 12 residues. The CDR3 spells CASRTGSDTQYF. The DNA of the CDR3 is TGTGCCAGCCGTACAGGGTCAGATACGCAGTATTTT.

The chain is built from TRBV6-5 and TRBJ2-1; TRBD2 aligns across 8 bases. Germline trimming cut 9 bases from V and 2 bases from J; bases unmatched to any gene: 6. Looked up from germline, CDR1 is MNHEY and CDR2 is SVGAGI. This CDR3 is 14 amino acids long. The CDR3 sequence is CARSIGGAYNEQFF. CDR3 sequence (DNA): TGTGCCAGAAGTATCGGGGGGGCCTACAATGAGCAGTTCTTC.

There are a few counts of this clonotype. The chain couples TRBV7-2 to TRBJ2-2; tentatively, D is TRBD2 (6 bases). Trimming stripped 6 bases from V and 4 bases from J, with 12 bases between. Germline V CDR1 and CDR2: SGHTA, FQGNSA. This CDR3 contains 14 residues. The CDR3 DNA reads as TGTGCCAGCAGTACCGGGAGCTTCACCGGGGAGCTGTTTTTT. Amino acids: CASSTGSFTGELFF.

The V call is TRBV27, the J call TRBJ1-5, with 7 bases that match TRBD1. The J segment lost 4 bases and the V segment lost 5 bases, leaving 5 bases of the junction unmatched. Germline lookup yields CDR1 MNHEY and CDR2 SMNVEV (reference sequence). CDR3 length: 14 residues. This CDR3 reads CASSVGTANQPQHF. The CDR3 nucleotides are TGTGCCAGCAGTGTCGGGACAGCGAATCAGCCCCAGCATTTT.

The chain uses TRBV28 and TRBJ2-1; TRBD2 agrees at 9 bases. This CDR3 spans 21 amino acids. Per the germline V gene, CDR1 is MDHEN and CDR2 is SYDVKM. Trimming cost V 4 bases and J 0 bases; bases outside gene matches: 19. The CDR3 DNA reads TGTGCCAGCAGTTCCTCGCTTAGCGGGGGAAATTACCTTAGCTCCTACAATGAGCAGTTCTTC. Its translation: CASSSSLSGGNYLSSYNEQFF.

The rearrangement uses TRBV6-2 or TRBV6-3 and TRBJ2-7, with D perhaps assigned TRBD1 or TRBD2 (5 bases each). The V gene lost 2 bases and the J gene lost 8 bases, with 7 bases spanning the gap. Germline CDR1 and CDR2: MNHEY and SVGEGT. The CDR3 spans 11 residues. DNA for the CDR3: TGTGCCAGCAGTTACGAGGGGAAGCAGTACTTC. It yields the protein CASSYEGKQYF.

This clonotype turned up a few times. The chain uses TRBV4-2 and TRBJ2-3; 7 bases map to TRBD1. Germline V gives CDR1 LGHNA, CDR2 YNFKEQ. This CDR3 contains 16 residues. V shed 4 bases, J shed 1 base, and the junction held 8 bases outside the gene matches. CDR3 coding DNA: TGTGCCAGCAGCCGTTTAGAGGGGGCCGGCACAGATACGCAGTATTTT. It codes for CASSRLEGAGTDTQYF.

V and J are TRBV27 and TRBJ1-2; possible D gene TRBD1, 6 bases. The length of the CDR3 is 14 residues. Germline CDR1 MNHEY, CDR2 SMNVEV (reference sequence). V was cut by 6 bases and J by 7 bases, with 18 bases left in between. CDR3 region: CASRKATGLGGYTF. The CDR3 bases are TGTGCCAGCAGGAAGGCCACAGGGCTGGGTGGCTACACCTTC.

This clonotype showed up many times. V gene TRBV6-5 combines with J gene TRBJ2-2, with TRBD2 matching 8 bases. The CDR3 has 16 amino acids. Trimming removed 2 bases from V and 4 bases from J; junction bases left unmatched: 6. Per the germline V gene, CDR1 is MNHEY and CDR2 is SVGAGI. CDR3 coding DNA: TGTGCCAGCAGTTACCCGGGGGGGGGCAGCACCGGGGAGCTGTTTTTT. The encoded protein is CASSYPGGGSTGELFF.

This clonotype was counted at least ten times. The chain recombines TRBV6-6 with TRBJ2-7; D remains ambiguous. This CDR3 comprises 15 residues. The germline V gene has CDR1 MNHNY and CDR2 SVGAGI (reference sequence). The V gene lost 5 bases and the J gene lost 2 bases, with 16 bases spanning the gap. The CDR3 is CASSLLIDGPYEQYF. As DNA, the CDR3 is TGTGCCAGCAGTCTCCTTATCGACGGACCCTACGAGCAGTACTTC.

The chain is built from TRBV7-6 and TRBJ1-5; a possible D gene is TRBD1 (5 bases). V lost 4 bases and J 3 bases, leaving 13 bases between the germline ends. The germline V gene encodes CDR1 SGHVS and CDR2 FNYEAQ. This CDR3 spans 15 amino acids. The CDR3 DNA follows: TGTGCCAGCAGCTGGGGTGGGGGAGACAATCAGCCCCAGCATTTT. Its translation: CASSWGGGDNQPQHF.

This clonotype was recorded many times. The V call is TRBV5-5, the J call TRBJ2-3; D possibly corresponds to TRBD1 (5 bases). Deletions cut 2 bases from V and 0 bases from J, with 13 bases between. The germline gives CDR1 SGHKS, CDR2 YYEKEE (reference sequence). The length of the CDR3 is 16 residues. CDR3 sequence reads: CASSFSAGSSTDTQYF. The DNA for the CDR3 is TGTGCCAGCAGCTTCTCAGCAGGGTCTAGCACAGATACGCAGTATTTT.

About this clonotype itself: This sequence may be a read error, since a much larger clone differs from it by one base. The chain links TRBV28 to TRBJ2-5; 10 bases line up with TRBD2. The CDR3 is made up of 14 amino acids. Germline CDR1 is MDHEN and CDR2 is SYDVKM. The CDR3 here is CACSFLAGAKTQYF. The DNA of the CDR3 is TGTGCCTGCAGTTTTCTAGCGGGGGCGAAGACCCAGTACTTC.